Each of the 20 T cell receptor beta chains below was sequenced from the same sample in a study of cytomegalovirus exposure and HLA in healthy donors. PCR employed 60 Vbeta and 13 Jbeta primers. Only in-frame clones appear in the TCRdb table, and some are missing; sequencing was by immunoSEQ multiplex PCR. The data hold approximately 190,000 clones, with approximately 87% observed a single time. Sequenced: PBMCs. Source of these receptors: a man aged 25 to 40 in good health and CMV-seronegative.

The table lists this clone with a count of one. The V and J genes are TRBV6-5 and TRBJ1-2; TRBD1 agrees at 8 bases. The length of the CDR3 is 15 residues. In germline, CDR1 is MNHEY, CDR2 SVGAGI. The junction had 8 bases not matched to a gene; V was cut back by 2 bases and J by 6 bases. CDR3 amino acids: CASSYVGQGGDGYTF. CDR3 sequence (DNA): TGTGCCAGCAGTTACGTAGGACAGGGAGGGGATGGCTACACCTTC.

This sequence joins TRBV7-9 and TRBJ2-3; D might be TRBD1 (5 bases). Germline V CDR1 and CDR2: SEHNR, FQNEAQ (reference sequence). The CDR3 runs 16 residues. V shed 2 bases and J shed 1 base, with 13 bases lying between them. The CDR3 loop reads CASSLRGVGRTDTQYF. The DNA of the CDR3 is TGTGCCAGCAGCTTAAGGGGTGTTGGGCGCACAGATACGCAGTATTTT.

V gene TRBV11-2 combines with J gene TRBJ2-7; perhaps TRBD1 as D (5 bases). The V gene's germline CDR1 is SGHAT and CDR2 FQNNGV. This CDR3 spans 13 amino acids. V was cut by 8 bases and J by 1 base, with 12 bases left in between. In DNA form, the CDR3 reads TGTGCCAGCGCAACGAGACAGTCCTACGAGCAGTACTTC. This sequence encodes CASATRQSYEQYF.

V and J are TRBV7-8 and TRBJ2-1, with TRBD1 matching 8 bases. The V gene's germline CDR1 is SGHVS and CDR2 FQNEAQ. This CDR3 contains 16 residues. V lost 3 bases, J lost 4 bases, and 8 bases stayed unmatched. The CDR3 region has the DNA TGTGCCAGCAGCTTTAGCGCCGGGACAGGATACAATGAGCAGTTCTTC. It codes for CASSFSAGTGYNEQFF.

V and J are TRBV6-4 and TRBJ2-2; 11 nucleotides line up with TRBD2. The CDR3 consists of 16 residues. Germline values: CDR1 MRHNA, CDR2 SNTAGT. The V segment lost 5 bases and the J segment 3 bases; nucleotides outside the gene matches: 5. Here the CDR3 DNA reads TGTGCCAGCAGTCCCGGGACTAGCGGTGACACCGGGGAGCTGTTTTTT. This sequence encodes CASSPGTSGDTGELFF.

The chain uses TRBV7-2 and TRBJ1-5, with 8 bases identical to TRBD1. After removal of 7 bases from V and 6 bases from J, the junction contained 5 bases not matched to a gene. Germline CDR1 and CDR2: SGHTA and FQGNSA. CDR3 length equals 13 residues. CDR3 protein: CASTIDRGQPQHF. The CDR3 region has the DNA TGTGCCAGCACCATAGACAGGGGTCAGCCCCAGCATTTT.

CDR3 sequence: CASSTAPSDSKLFF. CDR3 bases: TGTGCCAGCAGCACTGCACCCTCAGACTCAAAACTGTTTTTT. The chain links TRBV7-2 to TRBJ1-4; D gene unclear. CDR3 length: 14 amino acids. V shed 5 bases and J shed 10 bases, with 17 bases lying between them. Germline V gene lookup returns CDR1 SGHTA and CDR2 FQGNSA.

This clone appeared a few times. The gene calls are TRBV19 and TRBJ1-1, with D possibly being TRBD1 (5 bases). Germline-derived CDR1 and CDR2 are LNHDA and SQIVND (reference sequence). This CDR3 is built from 15 residues. V was trimmed by 7 bases and J by 3 bases, leaving 18 bases between them. The CDR3: CASTPGGTSYTEAFF. DNA of the CDR3: TGTGCCAGTACTCCGGGGGGGACCTCTTACACTGAAGCTTTCTTT.

Of note for this clone: The CDR3 does not end in the conserved phenylalanine or tryptophan, so this is likely a read error. This chain links TRBV5-4 with TRBJ2-4; 8 bases are a match to TRBD1. The CDR3 loop spans 13 amino acids. V trimming: 4 bases; J trimming: 8 bases; junction bases outside the gene matches: 5. Germline V CDR1 and CDR2: SGHNT, YYREEE (reference sequence). CDR3 DNA: TGTGCCAGCAGCAGGACAGGGATAGACATTCAGTACCTC. Encoded protein: CASSRTGIDIQYL.

The gene calls are TRBV19 and TRBJ2-7; D gene ambiguous. CDR3 length: 13 residues. V lost 8 bases and J lost 4, with 15 bases in between. Germline assignment: CDR1 LNHDA and CDR2 SQIVND (reference sequence). CDR3 protein: CASSQTLGYEQYF. CDR3 in DNA: TGTGCCAGTTCCCAGACACTTGGGTACGAGCAGTACTTC.

The rearrangement uses TRBV7-2 and TRBJ2-5; 8 nucleotides line up with TRBD2. Germline V gene sequence: CDR1 SGHTA, CDR2 FQGNSA. This CDR3 spans 15 amino acids. The V gene end was trimmed by 5 bases and the J gene end by 6 bases; junction bases not matched to a gene: 11. In nucleotides, the CDR3 is TGTGCCAGCAGCCCCGGTAGCGGGAATTGGCAGACCCAGTACTTC. Translating it yields CASSPGSGNWQTQYF.

This sequence joins TRBV19 and TRBJ1-5; the D is unclear. This CDR3 is 13 amino acids long. Trimming pared 3 bases from V and 3 bases from J, leaving 6 bases between. Germline CDR1 and CDR2: LNHDA and SQIVND (reference sequence). The CDR3 is CASSIQINQPQHF. Here the CDR3 DNA reads TGTGCCAGTAGTATCCAGATCAATCAGCCCCAGCATTTT.

There are a few counts of this clone. J is TRBJ2-1 and V is TRBV15, with 8 positions matching TRBD2. The CDR3 runs 17 residues. CDR1 is LNHNV and CDR2 is YYDKDF in the germline V gene (reference sequence). The ends lost 0 bases at V and 1 base at J; junction bases unmatched: 5. The CDR3 sequence: CATSRDLERESYNEQFF. The CDR3, as DNA: TGTGCCACCAGCAGAGATCTTGAGCGGGAGTCCTACAATGAGCAGTTCTTC.

CDR3 sequence reads: CASTPLAGGSNEQFF. The CDR3 DNA reads as TGTGCCAGCACCCCACTAGCGGGGGGCTCTAATGAGCAGTTCTTC. V usage is TRBV6-6 and J usage is TRBJ2-1; 12 nucleotides match TRBD2. The junction had 8 bases not matched to a gene; V was cut back by 7 bases and J by 7 bases. Germline CDR1 reads MNHNY; CDR2 reads SVGAGI (reference sequence). The CDR3 sequence is 15 residues long.

This chain uses TRBV6-5 with TRBJ2-7; TRBD1 matches at 9 bases. The length of the CDR3 is 14 residues. CDR1 is MNHEY, CDR2 SVGAGI, per germline. Trimming took 7 bases from V and 2 from J; bases not matched to a gene: 6. The CDR3: CASIRGQGTYEQYF. Written as DNA, the CDR3 is TGTGCCAGCATAAGGGGACAGGGAACCTACGAGCAGTACTTC.

The chain uses TRBV7-9 and TRBJ1-4; D might be TRBD1 (5 bases). V was trimmed by 5 bases and J by 5 bases, leaving 15 bases between them. The CDR3 spans 15 residues. Germline values: CDR1 SEHNR, CDR2 FQNEAQ (reference sequence). CDR3 amino acids: CASSPTTGGNEKLFF. In DNA form, the CDR3 reads TGTGCCAGCAGCCCCACCACCGGGGGAAATGAAAAACTGTTTTTT.

The genes are TRBV27 and TRBJ1-3; D is possibly TRBD1 (6 bases). Trimming pared 6 bases from V and 4 bases from J, leaving 19 bases between. The CDR3 has 16 residues. Germline CDR1 is MNHEY and CDR2 is SMNVEV (reference sequence). For the CDR3, the DNA is TGTGCCAGCAGCCCCAACTTGGGGAGGGGGGGAAACACCATATATTTT. Its translation: CASSPNLGRGGNTIYF.

The gene calls are TRBV6-1 and TRBJ1-1; D is uncertain. Per germline, CDR1 MNHNS and CDR2 SASEGT. The CDR3 extends over 13 amino acids. Trimming pared 3 bases from V and 0 bases from J, leaving 5 bases between. CDR3 bases: TGTGCCAGCAGTGATTTCTTGAACACTGAAGCTTTCTTT. Protein product: CASSDFLNTEAFF.

The chain combines TRBV6-5 with TRBJ2-7; D might be TRBD1 (5 bases). This CDR3 comprises 13 residues. V gave up 5 bases and J gave up 4 bases, with 12 bases separating them. Germline-derived CDR1 and CDR2 are MNHEY and SVGAGI. The CDR3 nucleotides read TGTGCCAGCAGTGAATCCCCAGGGTACGAGCAGTACTTC. This gives the protein CASSESPGYEQYF.

This clone was seen once. The chain carries TRBV30 and TRBJ2-3, with TRBD2 matching over 8 bases. J was trimmed by 5 bases and V by 5 bases; bases with no gene match: 12. The CDR3 totals 15 residues. Germline assignment: CDR1 GTSNPN and CDR2 SVGIG (reference sequence). The chain's CDR3 is CAWASGVAGKDTQYF. For the CDR3, the DNA is TGTGCCTGGGCGTCGGGGGTAGCGGGAAAAGATACGCAGTATTTT. Looking up the rest from reference TRBV30 and TRBJ2-3 gives the full variable domain: SQTIHQWPATLVQPVGSPLSLECTVEGTSNPNLYWYRQAAGRGLQLLFYSVGIGQISSEVPQNLSASRPQDRQFILSSKKLLLSDSGFYLCAWASGVAGKDTQYFGPGTRLTVL.